Each of the 18 T cell receptor beta chains below was sequenced from the same sample in a study of T cell changes during pregnancy in multiple sclerosis. Libraries were prepared by immunoSEQ multiplex PCR; TCRdb keeps only in-frame clonotypes and omits some of them. This table has approximately 43,000 clones, about 93% appearing once. The sample here was CD8+ T cells from peripheral blood mononuclear cells, taken after pregnancy. The source of these receptors is a female donor with multiple sclerosis, enrolled in a pregnancy study.

The V gene is TRBV9, the J gene TRBJ2-1; 12 bases match TRBD2. Unmatched junction bases numbered 3, after V lost 0 bases and J lost 8 bases. The germline CDR1 and CDR2 sequences are SGDLS and YYNGEE. CDR3 size: 15 residues. The DNA of the CDR3 is TGTGCCAGCAGCGTAGAGGGACTAGCGGGTTATGAGCAGTTCTTC. Translating gives CASSVEGLAGYEQFF.

The genes are TRBV27 and TRBJ2-1, with TRBD2 matching over 11 bases. V lost 4 bases, J lost 9 bases, and 8 bases stayed unmatched. The CDR3 extends over 15 amino acids. The germline V gene encodes CDR1 MNHEY and CDR2 SMNVEV (reference sequence). The CDR3 region is CASSSGTSGLAEQFF. The CDR3 region has the DNA TGTGCCAGCAGTTCAGGGACTAGCGGTTTGGCTGAGCAGTTCTTC.

This chain joins TRBV7-6 and TRBJ2-1; D ambiguous. CDR3 length: 15 amino acids. Germline V gives CDR1 SGHVS, CDR2 FNYEAQ. The V end lost 5 bases, the J end lost 2 bases, and 13 bases lay between the germline ends. The CDR3 spells CASSPRSSAYNEQFF. The CDR3 DNA reads TGTGCCAGCAGCCCTCGGAGTTCCGCCTACAATGAGCAGTTCTTC.

The CDR3 here is CASSPFQGSYGYTF. DNA of the CDR3: TGCGCCAGCAGCCCATTTCAGGGAAGCTATGGCTACACCTTC. The chain combines TRBV4-1 with TRBJ1-2, with D perhaps TRBD1 (5 bases). Germline assignment: CDR1 MGHRA and CDR2 YSYEKL. The CDR3 length is 14 residues. V was pared by 4 bases and J by 4 bases, with 13 bases between.

The chain uses TRBV27 and TRBJ2-7; no reliable D call. V was pared by 3 bases and J by 3 bases, with 9 bases between. Looked up from germline, CDR1 is MNHEY and CDR2 is SMNVEV (reference sequence). This CDR3 spans 13 amino acids. Written as DNA, the CDR3 is TGTGCCAGCAGTTTCAACAGCAACTACGAGCAGTACTTC. Residues: CASSFNSNYEQYF.

V gene TRBV14 combines with J gene TRBJ2-7, with D perhaps TRBD2 (6 bases). CDR1 and CDR2 (germline): SGHDN, FVKESK. CDR3 size: 17 residues. With 0 bases removed from V and 0 bases from J, the gap between germline ends came to 15 bases. The CDR3 protein is CASSQDDVGRSSYEQYF. Here the CDR3 DNA reads TGTGCCAGCAGCCAAGATGATGTAGGGAGGAGCTCCTACGAGCAGTACTTC.

This chain links TRBV7-6 with TRBJ1-2; tentatively, D is TRBD1 (5 bases). V was trimmed by 10 bases and J by 6 bases, leaving 12 bases between them. The CDR3 contains 11 residues. CDR1 is SGHVS, CDR2 FNYEAQ, per germline. As DNA, the CDR3 is TGTGCCATTCCGGGGGGGAATGGCTACACCTTC. Translated: CAIPGGNGYTF.

The V and J genes are TRBV4-2 and TRBJ1-6, with 10 bases lining up with TRBD1. In germline, CDR1 is LGHNA, CDR2 YNFKEQ. The CDR3 consists of 14 residues. V trimming: 0 bases; J trimming: 10 bases; junction bases outside the gene matches: 0. CDR3 sequence: CASSQEGQGSPLHF. CDR3 coding DNA: TGTGCCAGCAGCCAAGAGGGACAGGGGTCACCCCTCCACTTT.

This sequence joins TRBV5-8 and TRBJ2-2; 7 nucleotides line up with TRBD1. The CDR3 extends over 20 amino acids. Per germline, CDR1 SGHTS and CDR2 YDEGEE. V lost 0 bases and J lost 5; bases outside the gene matches: 19. CDR3 protein: CASSLARFGLTGRFTGELFF. DNA for the CDR3: TGTGCCAGCAGCTTGGCCAGGTTCGGTTTGACAGGGCGCTTTACCGGGGAGCTGTTTTTT.

The chain links TRBV19 to TRBJ2-1, with TRBD2 matching 11 bases. Germline V gives CDR1 LNHDA, CDR2 SQIVND (reference sequence). The J segment lost 4 bases and the V segment lost 8 bases, leaving 7 bases of the junction unmatched. This CDR3 is 15 amino acids long. CDR3 nucleotide sequence: TGTGCCAGTTCCCCTAGCGGGAGGAGGTACAATGAGCAGTTCTTC. It translates to CASSPSGRRYNEQFF.

The chain links TRBV5-8 to TRBJ2-6; tentative D call: TRBD2 (6 bases). The V end lost 1 base, the J end lost 0 bases, and 17 bases lay between the germline ends. The CDR3 runs to 19 residues. CDR1 SGHTS and CDR2 YDEGEE come from the germline V gene. CDR3 region: CASSLPTGTHSSGANVLTF. CDR3 DNA sequence: TGTGCCAGCAGCTTGCCAACCGGGACTCATAGCTCTGGGGCCAACGTCCTGACTTTC.

This rearrangement joins TRBV6-1 to TRBJ2-7, with D perhaps matching TRBD2 (5 bases). Trimming shortened V by 7 bases and J by 0 bases, and 10 bases separated the two germline ends. The CDR3 spans 13 residues. Germline V CDR1 and CDR2: MNHNS, SASEGT. The CDR3 reads CASKDSSSYEQYF. The CDR3 bases are TGTGCCAGCAAGGACTCCAGCTCCTACGAGCAGTACTTC.

The V gene is TRBV4-1, the J gene TRBJ2-1; a weak D match, TRBD2 (5 bases). Trimming removed 2 bases at V and 7 bases at J, with 12 bases between. The CDR3 loop spans 14 amino acids. CDR1 is MGHRA, CDR2 YSYEKL, per germline. For the CDR3, the DNA is TGCGCCAGCAGCCAACGGGGAAGAGGGAATGAGCAGTTCTTC. This encodes CASSQRGRGNEQFF.

The J gene is TRBJ1-2, the V gene TRBV7-9; 8 bases match TRBD1. The CDR3 totals 12 residues. After removal of 6 bases from V and 6 bases from J, the junction contained 3 bases not matched to a gene. Germline V gives CDR1 SEHNR, CDR2 FQNEAQ (reference sequence). The CDR3 sequence is CASRETGDGYTF. In DNA form, the CDR3 reads TGTGCCAGCAGGGAGACAGGGGATGGCTACACCTTC.

V and J are TRBV7-9 and TRBJ2-7, with 13 bases aligning to TRBD2. CDR1 and CDR2 (germline): SEHNR, FQNEAQ (reference sequence). J gave up 7 bases and V 6 bases, and 9 bases lay outside the gene matches. The CDR3 is 15 residues long. CDR3 in amino acids: CASSPTLAGGEEQYF. The DNA of the CDR3 is TGTGCCAGCAGTCCCACACTAGCGGGAGGGGAGGAGCAGTACTTC.

The CDR3 bases are TGTGCCAGCAGTTACGGGACAGATCAGCCCCAGCATTTT. Translated, it gives CASSYGTDQPQHF. The V gene is TRBV6-5, the J gene TRBJ1-5; 7 bases agree with TRBD1. The V and J ends lost 2 bases and 5 bases, in that order; junction bases with no gene match: 0. The germline V gene has CDR1 MNHEY and CDR2 SVGAGI. The CDR3 is made up of 13 amino acids.

The chain links TRBV5-5 to TRBJ1-2; D remains unclear. Trimming took 0 bases from V and 4 from J, leaving 19 bases between them. The CDR3 runs to 17 residues. Germline V CDR1 and CDR2: SGHKS, YYEKEE (reference sequence). The CDR3 nucleotides are TGTGCCAGCAGCTTGGCCGAGGTACCATCAGCTTTCTATGGCTACACCTTC. Amino acids: CASSLAEVPSAFYGYTF.

The rearrangement joins TRBV12-5 to TRBJ1-1; 12 positions match TRBD1. Germline assignment: CDR1 LGHNT and CDR2 FRNRAP. V gave up 0 bases and J gave up 2 bases; unmatched junction bases: 16. The CDR3 consists of 21 residues. CDR3: CASGLVGWGTGGGFINTEAFF. The CDR3 nucleotides read TGTGCTAGTGGTTTGGTTGGTTGGGGGACAGGGGGCGGGTTTATCAACACTGAAGCTTTCTTT.